Listed below are T cell receptor beta chains from one sample, sequenced in a study of blood T cell repertoires in COVID-19. Assay: immunoSEQ multiplex PCR; the TCRdb copy retains only in-frame clones and omits some. The sample lists under 300,000 clones; around nine tenths were seen once. The material sequenced was peripheral blood. All receptors come from a woman aged 65 to 85 with active or convalescent COVID-19. Each CDR3 is given with its conserved first and last residue. D genes are given only for firm matches. Expanded clones get a size class; other rows say once, few or many, or leave the size out.

- TRBJ2-5 TRBV3-1/TRBV3-2 14 - TGTGCCAGCAGCCAAGACCCGGTACAAGAGACCCAGTACTTC CASSQDPVQETQYF
- TRBJ2-1 TRBV5-1 15 TRBD2 TGCGCCAGCAGCCTCAGACTAGCGGGGGCCCATGAGCAGTTCTTC CASSLRLAGAHEQFF
- TRBJ1-2 TRBV6-1 14 TRBD1 TGTGCCAGCAGTGACGGGCAGGGGGTCTATGGCTACACCTTC CASSDGQGVYGYTF
once TRBJ1-6 TRBV6-5 13 - TGTGCCAGCACAGGGGCGGGTCGTTCACCCCTCCACTTT CASTGAGRSPLHF
- TRBJ2-4 TRBV6-6 15 - TGTGCCAGCAGTTACGGCCAGGGAGGCAAAAACATTCAGTACTTC CASSYGQGGKNIQYF
- TRBJ2-1 TRBV6-5 14 - TGTGCCAGCAATGGGGCCCCCTCCTACAATGAGCAGTTCTTC CASNGAPSYNEQFF
- TRBJ2-3 TRBV4-3 15 - TGCGCCAGCAGCCCGGAGGGAAGTCCGGGAGATACGCAGTATTTT CASSPEGSPGDTQYF
once TRBJ2-3 TRBV7-3 15 - TGTGCCAGCAGCCTATCCGCGGGGGCGGGAGATACGCAGTATTTT CASSLSAGAGDTQYF
- TRBJ2-2 TRBV12-3/TRBV12-4 13 - TGTGCCAGCAGTTTAGCGCGGTCCGGGGAGCTGTTTTTT CASSLARSGELFF
- TRBJ1-2 TRBV18 15 - TGTGCCAGCTCACCGACCGTGGGGAACAGGGATGGCTACACCTTC CASSPTVGNRDGYTF
once TRBJ1-5 TRBV6-7 16 - TGTGCCAGCAGTTACTTGCGCAGGGATAGCAATCAGCCCCAGCATTTT CASSYLRRDSNQPQHF
- TRBJ1-5 TRBV5-6 13 - TGTGCCAGCAGCTTGGGCCCGGATCAGCCCCAGCATTTT CASSLGPDQPQHF
once TRBJ1-4 TRBV7-9 14 - TGTGCCAGCAGCTCTAGGTTCCCTAATGAAAAACTGTTTTTT CASSSRFPNEKLFF
- TRBJ2-7 TRBV5-1 14 TRBD1 TGCGCCAGCAGCTTGCAGGACAGGGGGCGTGAGCAGTACTTC CASSLQDRGREQYF
few TRBJ2-1 TRBV5-1 17 TRBD2 TGCGCCAGCAGCTTGGAACCTAGCGGGGCTTACTACAATGAGCAGTTCTTC CASSLEPSGAYYNEQFF
- TRBJ1-5 TRBV2 15 TRBD1 TGTGCCAGCAGTGCGATAGGGGGCGCGGGACAGCCCCAGCATTTT CASSAIGGAGQPQHF
- TRBJ1-5 TRBV10-3 15 - TGTGCCATCAGTGAGTCGACAGATAGCAATCAGCCCCAGCATTTT CAISESTDSNQPQHF
- TRBJ2-7 TRBV3-1/TRBV3-2 14 TRBD1 TGTGCCAGCAGCCGACAGGGGCCCCTCTACGAGCAGTACTTC CASSRQGPLYEQYF
- TRBJ1-1 TRBV5-4 14 - TGTGCCAGCAGCTTGTCGGCAGGGAACGGTGAAGCTTTCTTT CASSLSAGNGEAFF
- TRBJ1-2 TRBV19 15 - TGTGCCAGTAGTCCCCCGGGATTGGGAGGTAGCGACTACACCTTC CASSPPGLGGSDYTF
once TRBJ2-1 TRBV18 13 TRBD1 TGTGCCAGCTCGGGACAGGTCTACAATGAGCAGTTCTTC CASSGQVYNEQFF
once TRBJ1-1 TRBV10-2 19 TRBD1 TGCGCCAGCAGTGATGGGACAGGGGGCGCGAGAGGCGTGTCCACTGAAGCTTTCTTT CASSDGTGGARGVSTEAFF
- TRBJ1-4 TRBV4-1 13 TRBD1 TGCGCCAGCGGACAGGGGTTTAATGAAAAACTGTTTTTT CASGQGFNEKLFF
- TRBJ1-3 TRBV10-1 14 - TGCGCCAGCAGTGGGACAGTCTCTGGAAACACCATATATTTT CASSGTVSGNTIYF
- TRBJ2-1 TRBV19 16 - TGTGCCAGTAGTGTGACGGGAAGGAGCTCCTACAATGAGCAGTTCTTC CASSVTGRSSYNEQFF
once TRBJ1-5 TRBV9 14 - TGTGCCAGCAGCGTAGGGGGCGAGAATCAGCCCCAGCATTTT CASSVGGENQPQHF
- TRBJ2-3 TRBV7-2 14 - TGTGCCAGCAGCTTAACAGGATCCACAGATACGCAGTATTTT CASSLTGSTDTQYF
- TRBJ2-7 TRBV7-8 17 TRBD1 TGTGCCAGCAGCTTAGCCCCGGGACAGACCTACTCCTACGAGCAGTACTTC CASSLAPGQTYSYEQYF
- TRBJ2-1 TRBV9 14 - TGTGCCAGCAGCGTAGGTGAGAGCCACAATGAGCAGTTCTTC CASSVGESHNEQFF
few TRBJ2-2 TRBV6-5 11 - TGTGCCAGCAGTTTCTCCGGGGAGCTGTTTTTT CASSFSGELFF
- TRBJ1-2 TRBV10-3 15 TRBD1 TGTGCCATCAGTGACGCGGGACAGGGAGAAGATGGCTACACCTTC CAISDAGQGEDGYTF
- TRBJ2-7 TRBV11-3 15 - TGTGCCAGCAGCTTAGCAGGGGGCGGGAGCTACGAGCAGTACTTC CASSLAGGGSYEQYF
- TRBJ1-2 TRBV6-6 15 TRBD1 TGTGCCAGCAGTCGCTACGGTGACAGGGGGGATGGCTACACCTTC CASSRYGDRGDGYTF
- TRBJ1-4 TRBV28 15 - TGTGCCAGCAGTTTATTAGGTCTGAGGGATGAAAAACTGTTTTTT CASSLLGLRDEKLFF
- TRBJ2-5 TRBV4-3 14 - TGCGCCAGCAGCCGGGGCCCTCGGACAGAGACCCAGTACTTC CASSRGPRTETQYF
- TRBJ2-7 TRBV6-5 14 TRBD1 TGTGCCAGCAGTTGGGACAGGCCTTCCTACGAGCAGTACTTC CASSWDRPSYEQYF
- TRBJ1-6 TRBV25-1 13 - TGTGCCAGCAGTGTGCAGGGATACTCACCCCTCCACTTT CASSVQGYSPLHF
- TRBJ1-1 TRBV18 15 TRBD1 TGTGCCAGCTCACCACCGGGCGAGGGGGCGGTTGAAGCTTTCTTT CASSPPGEGAVEAFF
- TRBJ2-7 TRBV9 14 TRBD1 TGTGCCAGCAGCGTAGCAGGACAGGGCTACGAGCAGTACTTC CASSVAGQGYEQYF
- TRBJ2-2 TRBV5-8 14 TRBD1 TGTGCCAGCAGCTTCGACAGGGCTGCCGGGGAGCTGTTTTTT CASSFDRAAGELFF
- TRBJ1-2 TRBV14 16 TRBD1 TGTGCCAGCAGCCAGAGGACAGGGGCCATTAACTATGGCTACACCTTC CASSQRTGAINYGYTF
- TRBJ1-2 TRBV6-1 15 - TGTGCCAGCAGTGAAACGGGGGGAAGATACTATGGCTACACCTTC CASSETGGRYYGYTF
- TRBJ2-7 TRBV9 15 - TGTGCCAGCAGCGTAGTGGCAGGGCTATCCGGCGAGCAGTACTTC CASSVVAGLSGEQYF
once TRBJ2-6 TRBV19 18 - TGTGCCAGCACAGGCCCCCCACAGGCGACCTCTGGGGCCAACGTCCTGACTTTC CASTGPPQATSGANVLTF
- TRBJ1-1 TRBV7-8 11 - TGTGCCAGCATCCAGGACACTGAAGCTTTCTTT CASIQDTEAFF
once TRBJ1-6 TRBV5-1 14 TRBD1 TGCGCCAGCAGCACCCGGGACAGTAATTCACCCCTCCACTTT CASSTRDSNSPLHF
- TRBJ1-4 TRBV6-6 15 TRBD1 TGTGCCAGCAGTTGGGGGGACAGGGATGCTGAAAAACTGTTTTTT CASSWGDRDAEKLFF
- TRBJ1-2 TRBV19 17 - TGTGCCAGTAGTATGTTGAAGCCTACCTATAAACTATGGGGCTACACCTTC CASSMLKPTYKLWGYTF
once TRBJ1-5 TRBV6-5 15 TRBD1 TGTGCCAGCCGAAGTACCCGGGACAGTTATCAGCCCCAGCATTTT CASRSTRDSYQPQHF
- TRBJ1-1 TRBV29-1 13 - TGCAGCGTCGGACTTCAGACTGGCACTGAAGCTTTCTTT CSVGLQTGTEAFF
- TRBJ2-1 TRBV18 16 TRBD1 TGTGCCAGCTCACCCATCCCCGGACAGGGAGCAAATGAGCAGTTCTTC CASSPIPGQGANEQFF